Listed here are 22 T cell receptor beta chains from one sample, sequenced in a study of cytomegalovirus exposure and HLA in healthy donors. In the PCR, 60 Vbeta and 13 Jbeta primers were used. Assay: immunoSEQ multiplex PCR; the TCRdb copy retains only in-frame clones and omits some. The table records roughly 150,000 clones, under 70% of them present only once. The sample was PBMCs. Receptors were obtained from a woman in her twenties or thirties in good health and CMV-seropositive.

The rearrangement joins TRBV18 to TRBJ2-3; 8 nucleotides match TRBD1. CDR1 and CDR2 from the germline V gene are KGHSH and LQKENI. This CDR3 contains 14 residues. Germline trimming cut 5 bases from V and 11 bases from J; bases unmatched to any gene: 12. This CDR3 reads CASSTGTGHEVQYF. The DNA of the CDR3 is TGTGCCAGCTCAACCGGGACAGGACACGAGGTGCAGTATTTT.

The V call is TRBV7-9, the J call TRBJ2-5, with D unresolved. Trimming stripped 1 base from V and 7 bases from J, with 10 bases between. The CDR3 loop spans 13 amino acids. Germline CDR1 reads SEHNR; CDR2 reads FQNEAQ (reference sequence). The CDR3: CASSLGEVWTQYF. Here the CDR3 DNA reads TGTGCCAGCAGCTTAGGTGAGGTCTGGACCCAGTACTTC.

The chain joins TRBV7-3 to TRBJ2-5; possible D gene TRBD1, 6 bases. V lost 5 bases and J 1 base, leaving 20 bases between the germline ends. Germline CDR1 SGHTA, CDR2 FQGTGA. The CDR3 contains 17 residues. The CDR3 nucleotides read TGTGCCAGCAGCCGACCCAACAGGGAATTGGGCCAAGAGACCCAGTACTTC. This gives the protein CASSRPNRELGQETQYF. The full variable domain, in which reference TRBV7-3 and TRBJ2-5 provide the parts outside the CDR3, is GAGVSQTPSNKVTEKGKYVELRCDPISGHTALYWYRQSLGQGPEFLIYFQGTGAADDSGLPNDRFFAVRPEGSVSTLKIQRTERGDSAVYLCASSRPNRELGQETQYFGPGTRLLVL.

The chain employs TRBV6-5 and TRBJ1-2; D unclear. Trimming cost V 7 bases and J 8 bases, with 17 bases left between them. Germline V gene sequence: CDR1 MNHEY, CDR2 SVGAGI. This CDR3 spans 13 amino acids. The CDR3, as DNA: TGTGCCAGCACTAGGGCGGGAGCCCAGGGCTACACCTTC. It yields the protein CASTRAGAQGYTF.

The V gene is TRBV28, the J gene TRBJ2-1; unclear D gene. V lost 6 bases and J 3 bases, leaving 3 bases between the germline ends. Germline values: CDR1 MDHEN, CDR2 SYDVKM. The CDR3 loop spans 11 amino acids. CDR3 nucleotides: TGTGCCAGCAGCCTCTACAATGAGCAGTTCTTC. This sequence encodes CASSLYNEQFF.

The chain is built from TRBV19 and TRBJ1-1, with 11 bases matching TRBD1. The trim removed 8 bases at V and 6 bases at J, leaving 5 bases unmatched. CDR1 is LNHDA, CDR2 SQIVND, per germline (reference sequence). The CDR3 loop spans 13 amino acids. The CDR3 region has the DNA TGTGCCAGTCGCGGACAGGGGGCGTCTGAAGCTTTCTTT. Translating gives CASRGQGASEAFF.

This chain uses TRBV7-3 with TRBJ1-1, with D perhaps TRBD1 (5 bases). With 4 bases removed from V and 4 bases from J, the gap between germline ends came to 16 bases. Germline V lookup: CDR1 SGHTA, CDR2 FQGTGA. The length of the CDR3 is 15 residues. The CDR3 spells CASSSKGGGGTEAFF. The CDR3 DNA reads as TGTGCCAGCAGCTCCAAAGGTGGGGGGGGCACTGAAGCTTTCTTT. The full variable domain, with the rest looked up from reference TRBV7-3 and TRBJ1-1, is GAGVSQTPSNKVTEKGKYVELRCDPISGHTALYWYRQSLGQGPEFLIYFQGTGAADDSGLPNDRFFAVRPEGSVSTLKIQRTERGDSAVYLCASSSKGGGGTEAFFGQGTRLTVV.

V usage is TRBV28 and J usage is TRBJ1-5; D ambiguous. Trimming removed 4 bases from V and 7 bases from J, with 20 bases in between. Germline loops: CDR1 MDHEN, CDR2 SYDVKM. This CDR3 contains 16 residues. The CDR3, as DNA: TGTGCCAGCAGTTCGCCTCGACACGGTCGAGTCCAGCCCCAGCATTTT. It is translated as CASSSPRHGRVQPQHF. Complete variable domain (other parts from reference TRBV28 and TRBJ1-5): DVKVTQSSRYLVKRTGEKVFLECVQDMDHENMFWYRQDPGLGLRLIYFSYDVKMKEKGDIPEGYSVSREKKERFSLILESASTNQTSMYLCASSSPRHGRVQPQHFGDGTRLSIL.

For the CDR3, the DNA is TGTGCCAGCAGTTTAACCAGTATGAACACTGAAGCTTTCTTT. It translates to CASSLTSMNTEAFF. V and J are TRBV27 and TRBJ1-1, with unresolved D. V lost 2 bases and J lost 0, with 7 bases in between. Germline loops: CDR1 MNHEY, CDR2 SMNVEV (reference sequence). This CDR3 is 14 amino acids long.

This CDR3 reads CASRGGAGASLTDTQYF. The CDR3 bases are TGCGCTTCCCGGGGGGGTGCGGGAGCGAGTCTAACAGATACGCAGTATTTT. This rearrangement joins TRBV5-1 to TRBJ2-3; 8 bases align to TRBD2. The CDR3 runs to 17 residues. Germline V gene data show CDR1 as SGHRS and CDR2 as YFSETQ.

This rearrangement joins TRBV19 to TRBJ2-2, with 8 bases aligning to TRBD2. V was clipped by 6 bases and J by 3 bases; unmatched bases: 6. The CDR3 totals 15 residues. Germline CDR1 is LNHDA and CDR2 is SQIVND (reference sequence). The CDR3 DNA reads as TGTGCCAGTAGGGTCGGGACTAGTTACACCGGGGAGCTGTTTTTT. Its translation is CASRVGTSYTGELFF. Filled out from reference TRBV19 and TRBJ2-2, the complete variable domain reads DGGITQSPKYLFRKEGQNVTLSCEQNLNHDAMYWYRQDPGQGLRLIYYSQIVNDFQKGDIAEGYSVSREKKESFPLTVTSAQKNPTAFYLCASRVGTSYTGELFFGEGSRLTVL.

This rearrangement joins TRBV5-1 to TRBJ1-1; D may be TRBD1 (6 bases). CDR3 length equals 13 residues. V was cut by 4 bases and J by 6 bases, with 13 bases left in between. The germline CDR1 and CDR2 sequences are SGHRS and YFSETQ. The CDR3 spells CASSASGDAEAFF. The CDR3 DNA sequence: TGCGCCAGCAGCGCCTCAGGGGATGCTGAAGCTTTCTTT.

V gene TRBV2 combines with J gene TRBJ2-2; no reliable D call. Germline values: CDR1 SNHLY, CDR2 FYNNEI. With 6 bases removed from V and 3 bases from J, the gap between germline ends came to 5 bases. The CDR3 runs 12 residues. The CDR3 reads CASSLYTGELFF. In DNA, the CDR3 is TGTGCCAGCAGCCTATACACCGGGGAGCTGTTTTTT.

This chain uses TRBV30 with TRBJ2-5; D might be TRBD2 (7 bases). Germline assignment: CDR1 GTSNPN and CDR2 SVGIG (reference sequence). V was trimmed by 3 bases and J by 1 base, leaving 21 bases between them. This CDR3 comprises 17 residues. The CDR3 spells CAWRSHSGRGPQETQYF. For the CDR3, the DNA is TGTGCCTGGAGATCCCATTCCGGGCGGGGGCCCCAAGAGACCCAGTACTTC.

V is TRBV30 and J is TRBJ2-3, with TRBD1 matching 9 bases. V lost 1 base and J lost 6; bases outside the gene matches: 5. The CDR3 is 14 amino acids. Germline CDR1 reads GTSNPN; CDR2 reads SVGIG (reference sequence). Written as DNA, the CDR3 is TGTGCCTGGAGTGAGGACAGGGGATTGGATACGCAGTATTTT. Amino acid sequence: CAWSEDRGLDTQYF. The full variable domain, its missing parts supplied by reference TRBV30 and TRBJ2-3, is SQTIHQWPATLVQPVGSPLSLECTVEGTSNPNLYWYRQAAGRGLQLLFYSVGIGQISSEVPQNLSASRPQDRQFILSSKKLLLSDSGFYLCAWSEDRGLDTQYFGPGTRLTVL.

This clone was found once. The chain uses TRBV11-1 and TRBJ2-5, with 7 bases lining up with TRBD2. Germline CDR1 and CDR2: SGHAT and FQDESV (reference sequence). The CDR3 spans 13 residues. V was clipped by 8 bases and J by 4 bases; unmatched bases: 7. CDR3 in DNA: TGTGCCAGCCGCCGAGGGGAGGGAGAGACCCAGTACTTC. This translates into CASRRGEGETQYF. The full variable domain, rest sourced from reference TRBV11-1 and TRBJ2-5, is EAEVAQSPRYKITEKSQAVAFWCDPISGHATLYWYRQILGQGPELLVQFQDESVVDDSQLPKDRFSAERLKGVDSTLKIQPAELGDSAMYLCASRRGEGETQYFGPGTRLLVL.

The chain carries TRBV30 and TRBJ1-1; 8 bases line up with TRBD1. CDR1 and CDR2 (germline): GTSNPN, SVGIG (reference sequence). The CDR3 consists of 15 residues. V dropped 0 bases and J dropped 1; count of bases not matched to a gene: 4. The CDR3 DNA reads as TGTGCCTGGAGTGTACGGGACAGGCGGAACACTGAAGCTTTCTTT. It encodes CAWSVRDRRNTEAFF.

This clone was seen only a few times. The V gene is TRBV2, the J gene TRBJ2-3; D unclear. This CDR3 spans 14 amino acids. V lost 1 base, J lost 2 bases, and 7 bases lay in between. CDR1 is SNHLY, CDR2 FYNNEI, per germline. CDR3 DNA sequence: TGTGCCAGCAGTGAAGACAGTTACACAGATACGCAGTATTTT. Translating gives CASSEDSYTDTQYF. Supplemented by reference TRBV2 and TRBJ2-3, the full variable domain reads EPEVTQTPSHQVTQMGQEVILRCVPISNHLYFYWYRQILGQKVEFLVSFYNNEISEKSEIFDDQFSVERPDGSNFTLKIRSTKLEDSAMYFCASSEDSYTDTQYFGPGTRLTVL.

The gene calls are TRBV4-1 and TRBJ2-1; 9 bases map to TRBD1. The CDR3 sequence is 17 residues long. Looked up from germline, CDR1 is MGHRA and CDR2 is YSYEKL. With 4 bases clipped from V and 10 bases from J, the junction kept 17 bases outside the gene matches. CDR3 nucleotides: TGCGCCAGCAGCCCTATCCCGGGGACAGGGCTCCAGCGGGAGCAGTTCTTC. Protein: CASSPIPGTGLQREQFF.

This clone appeared a single time. This chain uses TRBV10-2 with TRBJ1-6; D gene ambiguous. Germline V gene data show CDR1 as WSHSY and CDR2 as SAAADI. Between the trimmed V and J ends, which lost 3 bases and 6 bases, there was a span of 6 bases. The CDR3 consists of 13 residues. The CDR3 loop is CASSETVNSPLHF. DNA of the CDR3: TGCGCCAGCAGTGAAACAGTTAATTCACCCCTCCACTTT.

The chain uses TRBV13 and TRBJ1-3; D may be TRBD1 (5 bases). Germline lookup yields CDR1 PRHDT and CDR2 FYEKMQ (reference sequence). The V end lost 2 bases, the J end lost 0 bases, and 17 bases lay between the germline ends. CDR3 length equals 18 residues. The CDR3 region is CASSLWSRGLFSGNTIYF. Here the CDR3 DNA reads TGTGCCAGCAGCTTATGGTCTAGGGGACTTTTCTCTGGAAACACCATATATTTT.

About this clone: Other DNA sequences in this specimen translate into the identical CDR3. The chain uses TRBV5-1 and TRBJ2-7; D gene ambiguous. V was cut by 3 bases and J by 0 bases, with 4 bases left in between. The CDR3 totals 12 residues. The germline CDR1 and CDR2 sequences are SGHRS and YFSETQ. This CDR3 reads CASSSSSYEQYF. The CDR3 DNA reads as TGCGCCAGCAGCTCGAGCTCCTACGAGCAGTACTTC.